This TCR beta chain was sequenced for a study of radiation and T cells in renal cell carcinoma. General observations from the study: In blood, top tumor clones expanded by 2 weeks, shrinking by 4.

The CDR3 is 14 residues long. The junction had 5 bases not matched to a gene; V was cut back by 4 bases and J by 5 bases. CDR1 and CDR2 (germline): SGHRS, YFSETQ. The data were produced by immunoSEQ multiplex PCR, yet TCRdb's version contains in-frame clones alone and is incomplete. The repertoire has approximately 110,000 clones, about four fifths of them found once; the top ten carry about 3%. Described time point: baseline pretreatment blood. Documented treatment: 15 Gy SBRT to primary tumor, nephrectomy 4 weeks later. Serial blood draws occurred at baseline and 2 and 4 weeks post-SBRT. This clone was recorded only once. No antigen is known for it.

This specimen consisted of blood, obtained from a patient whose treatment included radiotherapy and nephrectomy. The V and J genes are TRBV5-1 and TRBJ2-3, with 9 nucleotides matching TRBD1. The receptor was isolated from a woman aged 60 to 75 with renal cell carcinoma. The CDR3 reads CASSEGTGLDTQYF. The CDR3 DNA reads TGCGCCAGCAGCGAAGGGACAGGGTTAGATACGCAGTATTTT.